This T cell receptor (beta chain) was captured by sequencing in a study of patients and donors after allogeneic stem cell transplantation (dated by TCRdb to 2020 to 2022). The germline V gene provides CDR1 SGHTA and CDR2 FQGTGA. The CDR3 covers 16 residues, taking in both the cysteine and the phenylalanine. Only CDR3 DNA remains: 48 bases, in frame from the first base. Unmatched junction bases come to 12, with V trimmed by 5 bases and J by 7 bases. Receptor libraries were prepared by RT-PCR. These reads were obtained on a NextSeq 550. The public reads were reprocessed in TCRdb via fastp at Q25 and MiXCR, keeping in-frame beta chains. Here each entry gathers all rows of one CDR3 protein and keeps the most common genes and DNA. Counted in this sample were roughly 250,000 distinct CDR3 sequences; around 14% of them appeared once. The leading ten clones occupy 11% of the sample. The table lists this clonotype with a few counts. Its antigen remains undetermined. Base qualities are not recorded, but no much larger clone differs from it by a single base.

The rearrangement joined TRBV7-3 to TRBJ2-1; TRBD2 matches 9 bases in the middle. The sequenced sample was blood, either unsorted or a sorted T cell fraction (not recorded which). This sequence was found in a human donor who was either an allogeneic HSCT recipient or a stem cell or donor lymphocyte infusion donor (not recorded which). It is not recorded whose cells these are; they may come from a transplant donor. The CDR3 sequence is CASSPSGGGAGNEQFF. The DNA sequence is TGTGCCAGCAGCCCGTCTGGCGGGGGGGCGGGGAATGAGCAGTTCTTC. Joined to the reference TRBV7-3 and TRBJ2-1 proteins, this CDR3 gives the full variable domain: GAGVSQTPSNKVTEKGKYVELRCDPISGHTALYWYRQSLGQGPEFLIYFQGTGAADDSGLPNDRFFAVRPEGSVSTLKIQRTERGDSAVYLCASSPSGGGAGNEQFFGPGTRLTVL.